By share, the clone carrying this TCR beta chain ranks as medium-sized (0.01 to 0.1%). This sample is part of a study of OX40 agonist ivuxolimab in advanced cancers. This CDR3 contains 14 residues. The V and J ends lost 6 bases and 6 bases, in that order; junction bases with no gene match: 6. Germline-derived CDR1 and CDR2 are MNHEY and SVGAGI. Collection of blood occurred at baseline, at cycle 4 day 1, and at cycle 7 day 1. The data were produced by immunoSEQ multiplex PCR, yet TCRdb's version contains in-frame clones alone and is incomplete. The sample yields nearly 20,000 clones, around four fifths seen once.

The chain couples TRBV6-5 to TRBJ2-5; 11 bases fit TRBD2. The material was CD4+ or CD8+ T cells sorted from blood, obtained in a trial of the OX40 agonist ivuxolimab. The sequence derives from an adult with an advanced solid tumor such as melanoma, head and neck, liver or kidney cancer. CDR3 bases: TGTGCCAGCAGCCCCCTAGCGGGAGGAAAGACCCAGTACTTC. Encoded protein: CASSPLAGGKTQYF.